One sample yielded the 6 T cell receptor beta chains listed below, sequenced in a study of T cells after yellow fever vaccination. TCRdb reprocessed the 5' RACE reads with MiXCR, giving one entry per CDR3 protein. The sample includes hundreds of thousands of distinct CDR3 sequences, around 20% of them seen just once. Material: PBMCs, obtained before the yellow fever booster vaccination. The source of these receptors is a man younger than 30 who received the YFV17D yellow fever vaccine.

This clonotype occurred once. The V gene is TRBV5-1, the J gene TRBJ2-3, with D perhaps matching TRBD2 (5 bases). The germline gives CDR1 SGHRS, CDR2 YFSETQ. CDR3 length: 16 amino acids. V gave up 4 bases and J gave up 0 bases, with 15 bases separating them. The DNA for the CDR3 is TGCGCCAGCAGCCCCCAGCCGAGGGCTAGCACAGATACGCAGTATTTT. It codes for CASSPQPRASTDTQYF.

The chain combines TRBV2 with TRBJ2-7, with D possibly called TRBD1 or TRBD2 (5 bases each). The CDR3 is 18 residues long. V lost 4 bases and J 0 bases, leaving 22 bases between the germline ends. Germline CDR1 reads SNHLY; CDR2 reads FYNNEI. CDR3 sequence: CASSAPTVSGILSYEQYV. Written as DNA, the CDR3 is TGTGCCAGCAGTGCACCGACAGTCTCGGGAATCCTCTCCTACGAGCAGTACGTC.

The gene calls are TRBV2 and TRBJ2-7; weak D call: TRBD2 (6 bases). The V gene lost 7 bases and the J gene lost 6 bases, with 16 bases spanning the gap. CDR1 and CDR2 (germline): SNHLY, FYNNEI. The CDR3 consists of 13 residues. The CDR3 is CASKPGEVGEQYF. Here the CDR3 DNA reads TGTGCCAGCAAACCCGGGGAGGTTGGCGAGCAGTACTTC.

The chain combines TRBV7-2 with TRBJ2-2; D call uncertain. Trimming left V 5 bases short and J 4 bases short, with 8 bases between. The CDR3 length is 13 residues. Germline V gene data show CDR1 as SGHTA and CDR2 as FQGNSA. The CDR3 DNA reads as TGTGCCAGCAGCCAGAGCCCCACCGGGGAGCTGTTTTTT. Its translation: CASSQSPTGELFF.

This sequence joins TRBV5-1 and TRBJ2-4; the D is unclear. Deletions cut 4 bases from V and 0 bases from J, with 8 bases between. The CDR3 is 14 residues long. Per germline, CDR1 SGHRS and CDR2 YFSETQ. In DNA form, the CDR3 reads TGCGCCAGCAGCACTTGGGAAGCCAAAAACATTCAGTACTTC. This sequence encodes CASSTWEAKNIQYF.

This clonotype turned up a few times. V usage is TRBV7-6 and J usage is TRBJ2-7; no definite D call. The CDR3 loop spans 14 amino acids. The germline CDR1 and CDR2 sequences are SGHVS and FNYEAQ. The V end was cut by 3 bases, the J end by 3 bases, with 12 bases between. The CDR3 DNA sequence: TGTGCCAGCAGCTTTTCCCCCGGAAGCTACGAGCAGTACTTC. This translates into CASSFSPGSYEQYF.